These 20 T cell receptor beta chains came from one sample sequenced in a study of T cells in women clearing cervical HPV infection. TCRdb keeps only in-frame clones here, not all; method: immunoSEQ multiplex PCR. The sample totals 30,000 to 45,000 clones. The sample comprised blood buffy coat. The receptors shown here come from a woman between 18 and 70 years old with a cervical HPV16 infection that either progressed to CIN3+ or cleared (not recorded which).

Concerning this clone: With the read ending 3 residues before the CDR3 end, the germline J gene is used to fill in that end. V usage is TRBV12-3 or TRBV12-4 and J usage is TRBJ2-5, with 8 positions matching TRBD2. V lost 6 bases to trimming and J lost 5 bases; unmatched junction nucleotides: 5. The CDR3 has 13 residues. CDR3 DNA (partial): TGTGCCAGCAGGATAGCGGGACCGGAGACC. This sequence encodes CASRIAGPET. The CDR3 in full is CASRIAGPETQYF.

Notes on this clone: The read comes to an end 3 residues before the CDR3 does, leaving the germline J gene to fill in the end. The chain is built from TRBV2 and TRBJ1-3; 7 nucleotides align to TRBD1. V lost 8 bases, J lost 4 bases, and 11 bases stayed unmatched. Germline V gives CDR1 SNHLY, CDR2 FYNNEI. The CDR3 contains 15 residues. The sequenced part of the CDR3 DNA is TGTGCCAGCGGAAGGGACAGCCGTAGAGGAAACACC. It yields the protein CASGRDSRRGNT. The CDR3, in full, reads CASGRDSRRGNTIYF. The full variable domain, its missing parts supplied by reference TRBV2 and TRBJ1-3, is EPEVTQTPSHQVTQMGQEVILRCVPISNHLYFYWYRQILGQKVEFLVSFYNNEISEKSEIFDDQFSVERPDGSNFTLKIRSTKLEDSAMYFCASGRDSRRGNTIYFGEGSWLTVV.

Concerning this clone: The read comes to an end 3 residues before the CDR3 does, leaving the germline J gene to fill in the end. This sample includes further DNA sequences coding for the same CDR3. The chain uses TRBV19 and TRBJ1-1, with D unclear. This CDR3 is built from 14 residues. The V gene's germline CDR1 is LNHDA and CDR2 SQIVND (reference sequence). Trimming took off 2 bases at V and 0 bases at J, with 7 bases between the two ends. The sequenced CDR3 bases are TGTGCCAGTAGTATAAGGCAGATGAACACTGAA. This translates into CASSIRQMNTE. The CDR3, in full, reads CASSIRQMNTEAFF.

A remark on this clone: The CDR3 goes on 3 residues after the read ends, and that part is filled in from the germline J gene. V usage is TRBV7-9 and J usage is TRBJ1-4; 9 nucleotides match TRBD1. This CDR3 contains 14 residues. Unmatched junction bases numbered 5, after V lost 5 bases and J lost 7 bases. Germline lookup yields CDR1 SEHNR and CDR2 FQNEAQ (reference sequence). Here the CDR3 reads CASSPGDRAEKLFF. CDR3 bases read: TGTGCCAGCAGCCCTGGGGACAGGGCTGAAAAA.

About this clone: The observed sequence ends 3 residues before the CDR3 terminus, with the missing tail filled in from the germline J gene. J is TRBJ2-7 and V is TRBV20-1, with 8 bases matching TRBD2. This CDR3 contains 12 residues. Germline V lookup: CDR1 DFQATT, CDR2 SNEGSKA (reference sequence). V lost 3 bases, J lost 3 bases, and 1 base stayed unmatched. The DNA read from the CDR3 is TGCAGTGCTAGCGGGACTAGCTACGAG. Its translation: CSASGTSYE. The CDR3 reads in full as CSASGTSYEQYF.

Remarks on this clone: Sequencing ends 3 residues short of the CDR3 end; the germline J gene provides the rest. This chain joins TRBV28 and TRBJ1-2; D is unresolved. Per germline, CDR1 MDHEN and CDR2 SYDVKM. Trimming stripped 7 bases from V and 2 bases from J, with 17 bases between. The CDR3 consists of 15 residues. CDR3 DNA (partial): TGTGCCAGCATCCCCGGGTGGTCCACCAACTATGGC. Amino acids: CASIPGWSTNYG. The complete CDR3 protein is CASIPGWSTNYGYTF.

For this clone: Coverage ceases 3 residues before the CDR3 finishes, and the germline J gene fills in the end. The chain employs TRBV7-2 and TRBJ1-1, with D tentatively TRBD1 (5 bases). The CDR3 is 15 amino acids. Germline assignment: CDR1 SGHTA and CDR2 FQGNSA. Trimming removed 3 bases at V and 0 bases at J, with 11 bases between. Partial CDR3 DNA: TGTGCCAGCAGCTTCAGACAGTCCCTGAACACTGAA. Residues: CASSFRQSLNTE. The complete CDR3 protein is CASSFRQSLNTEAFF.

Partial CDR3 DNA: TGCAGTGCTAGATACGGGACATCCGTCACAGATACG. Residues: CSARYGTSVTDT. The CDR3, in full, reads CSARYGTSVTDTQYF. The chain recombines TRBV20-1 with TRBJ2-3; the D gene is possibly TRBD1 (6 bases). The CDR3 end falls 3 residues outside the read, so it is completed with the germline J gene. The CDR3 is made up of 15 amino acids. With 2 bases removed from V and 2 bases from J, the gap between germline ends came to 14 bases. Germline V gene lookup returns CDR1 DFQATT and CDR2 SNEGSKA (reference sequence).

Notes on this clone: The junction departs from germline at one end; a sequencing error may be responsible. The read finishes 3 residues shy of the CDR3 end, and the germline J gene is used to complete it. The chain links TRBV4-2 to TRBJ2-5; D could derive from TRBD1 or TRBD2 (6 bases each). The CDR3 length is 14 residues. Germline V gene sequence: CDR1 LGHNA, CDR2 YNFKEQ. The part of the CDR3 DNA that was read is TGCGCCAGCAGCCCCCGGCAGGGGAGGGAGACC. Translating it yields CASSPRQGRET. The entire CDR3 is CASSPRQGRETQYF.

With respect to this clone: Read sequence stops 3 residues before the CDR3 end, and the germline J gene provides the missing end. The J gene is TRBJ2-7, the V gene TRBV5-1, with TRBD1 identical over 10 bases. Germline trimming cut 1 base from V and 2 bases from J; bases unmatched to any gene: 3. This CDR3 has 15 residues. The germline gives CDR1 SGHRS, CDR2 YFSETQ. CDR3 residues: CASSLNGQGAYEQYF. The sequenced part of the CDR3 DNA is TGCGCCAGCAGCTTGAACGGACAGGGGGCCTACGAG. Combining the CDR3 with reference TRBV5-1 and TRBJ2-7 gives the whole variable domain KAGVTQTPRYLIKTRGQQVTLSCSPISGHRSVSWYQQTPGQGLQFLFEYFSETQRNKGNFPGRFSGRQFSNSRSEMNVSTLELGDSALYLCASSLNGQGAYEQYFGPGTRLTVT.

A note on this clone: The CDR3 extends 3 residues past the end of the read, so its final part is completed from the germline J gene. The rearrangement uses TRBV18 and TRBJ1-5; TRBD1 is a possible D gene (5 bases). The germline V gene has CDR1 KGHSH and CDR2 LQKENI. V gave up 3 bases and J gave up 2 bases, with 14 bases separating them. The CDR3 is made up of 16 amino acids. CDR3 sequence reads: CASSPSGRVGNQPQHF. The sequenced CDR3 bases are TGTGCCAGCTCACCCTCGGGCAGGGTGGGCAATCAGCCC.

The CDR3 reads CASRPRQGPSYEQYF. Partial CDR3 DNA: TGTGCCAGCAGACCAAGACAGGGCCCATCCTACGAG. V usage is TRBV7-8 and J usage is TRBJ2-7; 7 nucleotides line up with TRBD1. The sequenced fragment ends 3 residues before the CDR3 boundary, so the rest is inferred from the germline J gene. The CDR3 extends over 15 amino acids. CDR1 is SGHVS, CDR2 FQNEAQ, per germline. V dropped 6 bases and J dropped 1; count of bases not matched to a gene: 9.

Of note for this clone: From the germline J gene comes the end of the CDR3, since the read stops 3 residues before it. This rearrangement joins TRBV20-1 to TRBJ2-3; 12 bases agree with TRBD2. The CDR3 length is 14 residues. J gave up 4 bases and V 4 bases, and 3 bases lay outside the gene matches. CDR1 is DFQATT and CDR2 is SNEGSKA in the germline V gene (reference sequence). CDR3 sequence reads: CSATPSGGADTQYF. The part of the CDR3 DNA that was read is TGCAGTGCTACGCCTAGCGGGGGGGCAGATACG.

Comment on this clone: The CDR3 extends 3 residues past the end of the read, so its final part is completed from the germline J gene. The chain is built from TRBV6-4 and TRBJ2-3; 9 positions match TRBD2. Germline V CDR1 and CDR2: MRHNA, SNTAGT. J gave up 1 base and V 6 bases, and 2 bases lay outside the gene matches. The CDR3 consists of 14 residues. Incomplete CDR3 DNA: TGTGCCAGCAGCCCTAGCGGGGGCACAGATACG. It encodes CASSPSGGTDT. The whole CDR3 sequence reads CASSPSGGTDTQYF.

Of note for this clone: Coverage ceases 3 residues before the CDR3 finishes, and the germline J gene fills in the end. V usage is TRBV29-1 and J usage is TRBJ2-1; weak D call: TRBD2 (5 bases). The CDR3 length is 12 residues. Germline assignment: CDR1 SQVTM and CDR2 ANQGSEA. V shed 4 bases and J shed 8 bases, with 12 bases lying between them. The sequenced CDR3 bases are TGCAGCGTTGGAACCCCTAGCCATGAG. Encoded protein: CSVGTPSHE. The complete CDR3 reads CSVGTPSHEQFF.

This chain's CDR3 is CASSPAQNTEAFF. CDR3 DNA, as far as it was read: TGTGCCAGCTCACCAGCACAGAACACTGAA. The chain couples TRBV18 to TRBJ1-1; D remains ambiguous. The observed sequence ends 3 residues before the CDR3 terminus, with the missing tail filled in from the germline J gene. The germline gives CDR1 KGHSH, CDR2 LQKENI. The ends were cut back, 2 bases at V and 1 base at J, with 5 bases in the middle. There are 13 residues in the CDR3. The entire variable domain, with the rest obtained from reference TRBV18 and TRBJ1-1, is as follows: NAGVMQNPRHLVRRRGQEARLRCSPMKGHSHVYWYRQLPEEGLKFMVYLQKENIIDESGMPKERFSAEFPKEGPSILRIQQVVRGDSAAYFCASSPAQNTEAFFGQGTRLTVV.

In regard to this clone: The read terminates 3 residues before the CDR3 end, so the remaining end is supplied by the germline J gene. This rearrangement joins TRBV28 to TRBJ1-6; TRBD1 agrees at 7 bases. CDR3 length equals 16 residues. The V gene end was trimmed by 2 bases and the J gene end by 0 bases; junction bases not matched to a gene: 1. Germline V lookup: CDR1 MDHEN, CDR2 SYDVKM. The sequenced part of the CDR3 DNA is TGTGCCAGCAGTTTAGGGACAGCCTCCTATAATTCACCC. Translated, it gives CASSLGTASYNSP. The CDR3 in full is CASSLGTASYNSPLHF.

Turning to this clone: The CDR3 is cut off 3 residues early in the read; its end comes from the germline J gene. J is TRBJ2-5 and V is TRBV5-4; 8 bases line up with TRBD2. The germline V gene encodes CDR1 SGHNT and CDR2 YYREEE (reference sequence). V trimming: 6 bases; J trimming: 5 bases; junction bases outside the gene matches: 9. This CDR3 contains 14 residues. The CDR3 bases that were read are TGTGCCAGCACAGACGGGGGGGCGAAGGAGACC. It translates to CASTDGGAKET. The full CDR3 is CASTDGGAKETQYF.

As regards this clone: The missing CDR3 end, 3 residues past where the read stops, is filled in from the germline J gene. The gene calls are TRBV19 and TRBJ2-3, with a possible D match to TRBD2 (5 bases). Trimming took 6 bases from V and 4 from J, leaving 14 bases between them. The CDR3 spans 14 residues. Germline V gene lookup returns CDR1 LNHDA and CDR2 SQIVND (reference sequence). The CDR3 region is CASRTTSGADTQYF. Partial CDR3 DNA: TGTGCCAGTAGGACGACGAGCGGCGCAGATACG.

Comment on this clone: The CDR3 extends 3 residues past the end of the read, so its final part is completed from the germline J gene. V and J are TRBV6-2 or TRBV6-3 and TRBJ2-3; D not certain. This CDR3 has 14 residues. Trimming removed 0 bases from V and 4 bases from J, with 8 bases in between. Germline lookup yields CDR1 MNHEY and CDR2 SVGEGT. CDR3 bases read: TGTGCCAGCAGTTACTCGGCTAGTTCAGATACG. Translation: CASSYSASSDT. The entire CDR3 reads CASSYSASSDTQYF.